These T cell receptor beta chains were read from a single sample in a study of cytomegalovirus exposure and HLA in healthy donors. Some clones are missing from TCRdb's copy, which holds only in-frame ones; the method was immunoSEQ multiplex PCR. The repertoire includes 250,000 or so clones, about 80% of them detected once, and around 8% sits in the top ten. Input material: PBMCs. The receptors originated from a woman aged 55 to 70 in good health and CMV-seropositive. Both conserved end residues are part of each CDR3. D genes are given only for firm matches. Size is stated for part of the rows, as once, few or many counts, or as a class when the clone is expanded.

>TRBJ1-5|.|15|TRBD1|TRBV12-5
TGTGCTAGTGGTTTGGTACGACAGGGAAATCAGCCCCAGCATTTT
CASGLVRQGNQPQHF
>TRBJ1-5|few|13|.|TRBV28
TGTGCCAGCAGTTTAGGGGAGCATCAGCCCCAGCATTTT
CASSLGEHQPQHF
>TRBJ1-1|.|19|.|TRBV5-1
TGCGCCAGCAGCTTGTACCCACTGACAGTTCCCCGGAGGGACACTGAAGCTTTCTTT
CASSLYPLTVPRRDTEAFF
>TRBJ2-7|.|15|TRBD1|TRBV19
TGTGCCAGTAGTCGGGCCGGGACAGGGTACTACGAGCAGTACTTC
CASSRAGTGYYEQYF
>TRBJ1-2|.|15|.|TRBV14
TGTGCCAGCAGCCAAGGCCGACAGGTTGGCTATGGCTACACCTTC
CASSQGRQVGYGYTF
>TRBJ2-2|.|16|TRBD2|TRBV27
TGTGCCAGCAGTCCATCGACTAGCGGGAGACCCGGGGAGCTGTTTTTT
CASSPSTSGRPGELFF
>TRBJ2-3|.|12|.|TRBV6-6
TGTGCCAGCAGGGAGAGCACAGATACGCAGTATTTT
CASRESTDTQYF
>TRBJ1-1|.|14|.|TRBV6-1
TGTGCCAGCAGACAGGCGCTTAGAAGTACTGAAGCTTTCTTT
CASRQALRSTEAFF
>TRBJ2-1|.|16|TRBD2|TRBV11-1
TGTGCCAGCAGCTACCGACTAGCTAGCTCCTACAATGAGCAGTTCTTC
CASSYRLASSYNEQFF
>TRBJ1-1|.|14|TRBD1|TRBV10-3
TGTGCCATCAGGGGAACAGGGGACGGCACTGAAGCTTTCTTT
CAIRGTGDGTEAFF
>TRBJ2-3|.|15|TRBD2|TRBV4-1
TGCGCCAGCTCCGAAGCGGGAGTCGGAACAGATACGCAGTATTTT
CASSEAGVGTDTQYF
>TRBJ2-7|once|18|TRBD2|TRBV30
TGTGCCTGGAGTGTACGAGGGACTAGCGGGAGGATCTCCTACGAGCAGTACTTC
CAWSVRGTSGRISYEQYF
>TRBJ1-1|.|16|TRBD1|TRBV27
TGTGCCAGCACCACTTTTGACAGGGGGCGGAACACTGAAGCTTTCTTT
CASTTFDRGRNTEAFF
>TRBJ2-5|.|17|.|TRBV21-1
TGTGCCAGCAGCAAAAAGAATCCACGCACCCGAGTAGAGACCCAGTACTTC
CASSKKNPRTRVETQYF
>TRBJ2-3|.|11|.|TRBV18
TGTGCCAGCGCGGCCCAAGATACGCAGTATTTT
CASAAQDTQYF
>TRBJ2-3|.|15|TRBD2|TRBV5-4
TGTGCCAGCAGCCCGACTAGCGGGAGCGCAGATACGCAGTATTTT
CASSPTSGSADTQYF
>TRBJ2-1|.|16|TRBD2|TRBV7-9
TGTGCCAGCAGCTTAAGGGGGGCGGGAGGGCCCACTGAGCAGTTCTTC
CASSLRGAGGPTEQFF
>TRBJ2-7|once|15|TRBD2|TRBV9
TGTGCCAGCAGCGAGGGGGGGCTAGCGGGAGACGAGCAGTACTTC
CASSEGGLAGDEQYF
>TRBJ1-1|.|12|.|TRBV18
TGTGCCAGCTCACCAGACTCCGGTGAAGCTTTCTTT
CASSPDSGEAFF
>TRBJ2-2|.|13|.|TRBV19
TGTGCCAGTAACGTGGCCAACACCGGGGAGCTGTTTTTT
CASNVANTGELFF
>TRBJ2-1|.|12|.|TRBV25-1
TGTGCCAGCCAGGTTCTTGCGAATGAGCAGTTCTTC
CASQVLANEQFF
>TRBJ1-1|few|16|TRBD1|TRBV28
TGTGCCAGCAGCCCCGGGACAGGGGGCCGGTGGACTGAAGCTTTCTTT
CASSPGTGGRWTEAFF
>TRBJ1-4|.|16|.|TRBV11-2
TGTGCCAGCAGCGAAGGGAGGCGCCAGGCGAAAGAAAAACTGTTTTTT
CASSEGRRQAKEKLFF
>TRBJ1-2|.|13|TRBD1|TRBV11-2
TGTGCCAGCAGCGTAGGGACAGGCTATGGCTACACCTTC
CASSVGTGYGYTF
>TRBJ2-1|.|15|TRBD2|TRBV5-1
TGCGCCAGCAGCTTGGAGGTAGCGGGAGCCAATGAGCAGTTCTTC
CASSLEVAGANEQFF
>TRBJ1-1|.|12|.|TRBV12-5
TGTGCTACCCGGGGGGGGAACACTGAAGCTTTCTTT
CATRGGNTEAFF
>TRBJ1-2|.|14|TRBD1|TRBV9
TGTGCCAGCAGCGCCGCCCCAGGGGGCTATGGCTACACCTTC
CASSAAPGGYGYTF
>TRBJ1-1|.|16|TRBD1|TRBV27
TGTGCCAGCAGTAGAGCGGCCAGGGGGATGAACACTGAAGCTTTCTTT
CASSRAARGMNTEAFF
>TRBJ2-1|.|14|.|TRBV5-1
TGCGCCAGCAGCCAGAAGGGGGCCTACAATGAGCAGTTCTTC
CASSQKGAYNEQFF
>TRBJ2-7|once|12|TRBD2|TRBV5-3
TGCGACGAAGGGACTAGACCTTACGAGCAGTACTTC
CDEGTRPYEQYF
>TRBJ2-3|.|15|.|TRBV5-1
TGCGCCAGCAGCACGGGACTTCTAGGCACAGATACGCAGTATTTT
CASSTGLLGTDTQYF
>TRBJ2-3|.|16|.|TRBV5-4
TGTGCCAGCAGCTTGGGACTAGTTCATGGCACAGATACGCAGTATTTT
CASSLGLVHGTDTQYF
>TRBJ2-7|once|16|TRBD1|TRBV7-9
TGTGCCAGCAGCTTAGGGGTAGGACAGGTTGGATACGAGCAGTACTTC
CASSLGVGQVGYEQYF
>TRBJ2-7|.|14|.|TRBV19
TGTGCCAGTAGTATTGATGGCAGGACCTACGAGCAGTACTTC
CASSIDGRTYEQYF
>TRBJ1-1|once|14|.|TRBV5-4
TGTGCCAGCAGCCCGGGGGTGAGCATAAGAAAAGCTTTCTTT
CASSPGVSIRKAFF
>TRBJ2-7|once|14|.|TRBV7-9
TGTTCCAGCAGCTTAGGGGCTGACTCCTACGAGCAGTACTTC
CSSSLGADSYEQYF
>TRBJ2-1|.|17|TRBD2|TRBV11-2
TGTGCCAGCAGCTTCGGACTAGCGGGAGCAAGTTTCGATGAGCAGTTCTTC
CASSFGLAGASFDEQFF
>TRBJ1-5|.|12|.|TRBV6-6
TGTGCCAGCAGCACGCTCGGTCAGCCCCAGCATTTT
CASSTLGQPQHF
>TRBJ1-2|.|15|TRBD1|TRBV6-1
TGTGCCAGCAGTAACCGCGGGACAGGGTACTATGGCTACACCTTC
CASSNRGTGYYGYTF
>TRBJ1-1|.|13|.|TRBV2
TGTGCCAGCAGTGACGGGGGGAACACTGAAGCTTTCTTT
CASSDGGNTEAFF
>TRBJ2-1|.|16|TRBD2|TRBV9
TGTGCCAGCAGCGTAGGACAACTAGCGGGAGGTCGCGAGCAGTTCTTC
CASSVGQLAGGREQFF
>TRBJ2-7|.|14|TRBD1|TRBV7-8
TGTGCCAGCAGCTTGGGGACAGGGGCGGGCGAGCAGTACTTC
CASSLGTGAGEQYF
>TRBJ1-5|.|12|.|TRBV12-5
TGTGCTAGTGGGGTACACAATCAGCCCCAGCATTTT
CASGVHNQPQHF
>TRBJ2-7|.|15|.|TRBV7-9
TGTGCCAGCAGCCCGGTGGGCAGGGCCCCCTACGAGCAGTACTTC
CASSPVGRAPYEQYF
>TRBJ1-2|.|15|.|TRBV5-1
TGCGCCAGCAGCCCGCTTCGTGGACACCTACATGGCTACACCTTC
CASSPLRGHLHGYTF